Described below is a single TCR beta chain sequence and its context. This clonotype was observed at least ten times. The antigen it recognizes is unknown. Within one base of it there is no much larger clone, and no base qualities were kept. The TCR beta CDR3 regions were amplified from RNA transcripts. A first-round RT-PCR of the TCR CDR3 used the HTBI primer set with the Qiagen OneStep RT-PCR kit. The libraries were constructed in a second round of multiplex PCR and then size-selected and purified. Sequencing of the libraries was done on an Illumina HiSeq2000 using paired-end 100 bp reads. The authors' analysis ran thus. SOAPnuke was used to process the raw data, removing reads that contained adapters or uncalled bases, had a mean Phred below 15, or lacked an exact match to the constant primer or identifier. COPE v1.2.5 was used to merge the high-quality paired reads, and each unique nucleotide sequence was defined as a clonotype. MiTCR v1.1 was used to align clonotypes to the IMGT TRBV, TRBD and TRBJ reference segments. Analysis was restricted to V-J combinations with a frequency above 0.0001, which covered 99% to 99.2% of repertoires. A TCS score was defined as the ratio between F50 (clonal expansion) and ExV (chaos), using BLOSUM62-based TCRdist between CDR3 peptides within each V-J. Welch's t-statistics and random forest reduced fewer than 600 V-J features to 13, which were used in a naive Bayes classifier (R e1071). TCRdb ran its own pipeline on the public reads, namely fastp trimming at Q25 and MiXCR clone calling, and kept in-frame beta chains. Every CDR3 protein is listed once, alongside the most common genes and DNA of its rows. The V and J calls were determined by TCRdb, not by the authors. For this sample there are about 530,000 distinct CDR3 sequences; roughly 17% appear just once. Together, the top ten hold roughly 15% of the sample.

Ophthalmopathy patients had moderately to severely active disease, Clinical Activity Score of at least 3, NOSPECS grade of at least 4, and duration under 3 months. Any patient with an uncontrolled infection, another autoimmune disease, pregnancy or lactation was excluded. Diagnoses were established on the basis of clinical symptoms, serum thyroxine and TRAb, thyroid ultrasound, and orbital computed tomography. PBMCs were separated from 10 ml of fresh peripheral blood using Ficoll-Paque density gradient centrifugation. Total RNA was extracted with Trizol reagent, and quality was checked on an Agilent 2100 Bioanalyzer. The data were obtained in a study of T cells in Graves' hyperthyroidism and ophthalmopathy (dated by TCRdb to about 2019). Regarding the complete study: Peripheral blood was sampled at the time of initial diagnosis, prior to any treatment. The approximately 98 discovery patients were randomly divided into training and test sets at a 7:3 ratio. Once sampling was done, hyperthyroidism patients were given methimazole at a starting dose of 30 mg daily, whereas ophthalmopathy patients were given high-dose intravenous methylprednisolone. In addition, the study compared T-cell repertoires in thyroid tissue and in blood from 6 or 7 Graves' hyperthyroidism patients. To identify TCR V-J signatures that set the groups apart, the researchers used a discovery cohort of 100 patients, made up of 40 to 45 with Graves' ophthalmopathy and 57 with stable Graves' hyperthyroidism. An independent validation cohort of fewer than 20 hyperthyroidism patients and approximately 17 patients who later progressed to ophthalmopathy tested prospective prediction of ophthalmopathy. The paper describes TCR Vbeta CDR3 sequencing of more than 120 peripheral blood samples, made up of 43 ophthalmopathy patients, approximately 76 hyperthyroidism patients and 17 progressor patients.

The CDR3 sequence holds 15 residues, the cysteine and phenylalanine included. Here the CDR3 DNA is all that survives: 45 bases in frame from base 1. V lost 6 bases and J lost 4 bases, and the count of bases not matched to a germline gene is 8. For CDR1 and CDR2, the germline V gene lists MNHNS and SASEGT. General study outcomes and caveats: Blood samples also contained most of the expanded thyroid clonotypes (frequency above 0.001), which suggests that blood repertoires may reflect thyroid immune responses. In validation, the model predicted progression to ophthalmopathy a median of roughly 6.5 months before onset, with roughly 71% sensitivity and almost 75% specificity. No statistical method was used to set the sample size in advance, and investigators knew the group allocation. Ophthalmopathy was separated from stable hyperthyroidism by a 13 V-J signature model, with approximately 85% sensitivity and approximately 84% specificity obtained in cross-validation and 80%/75% obtained in testing.

The origin of this receptor is a woman aged 18-35 years with Graves' ophthalmopathy. Sequenced material: blood. The chain links TRBV6-1 with TRBJ1-1; 10 of the junction bases match TRBD1. The DNA is as follows: TGTGCCAGCAGACCTCGGGACAGGGGTCTCACTGAAGCTTTCTTT. This gives the protein CASRPRDRGLTEAFF.